This T cell receptor (beta chain) originates from a study of blood T cells in healthy people across ages. About the research overall: About one barcoded beta molecule per two T cells was the capture yield of template switching.

CDR3 length: 13 residues. In germline, CDR1 is SQVTM, CDR2 ANQGSEA. The germline V and J ends were trimmed by 1 base and 6 bases, with 13 bases remaining between them. Alongside a J-beta primer mix, a sample-barcoded 5' primer served in a second PCR lasting about 7 to 12 cycles. TCRdb recomputed calls from the 5' RACE reads with MiXCR, one row per CDR3 protein. The table has approximately 350,000 distinct CDR3 sequences, 45% to 65% seen once. Material: blood. The sequence derives from a man aged 60 to 69 in good health. This chain joins TRBV29-1 and TRBJ2-7; a weak D match, TRBD2 (7 bases). CDR3 sequence reads: CSVEGLRGREQYF. CDR3 nucleotide sequence: TGCAGCGTTGAAGGGCTGCGGGGGCGCGAGCAGTACTTC.